A single sample is the source of the 20 T cell receptor beta chains below, sequenced in a study of blood T cell repertoires in COVID-19. The protocol was immunoSEQ multiplex PCR, while the TCRdb copy is restricted to in-frame clones and leaves out a portion. The profile shows 250,000 to 300,000 clones, more than 85% of them singletons. Sequencing was done on a sample of peripheral blood. Receptors were obtained from a woman in her twenties or thirties with COVID-19, enrolled during active disease.

This sequence joins TRBV29-1 and TRBJ2-3, with a possible D match to TRBD1 (6 bases). The CDR3 is 14 residues long. Germline assignment: CDR1 SQVTM and CDR2 ANQGSEA. V was pared by 4 bases and J by 2 bases, with 13 bases between. The CDR3 nucleotides are TGCAGCGTTGCGCAGGGGACGAACACAGATACGCAGTATTTT. This gives the protein CSVAQGTNTDTQYF.

The V call is TRBV5-1, the J call TRBJ2-7; D is perhaps TRBD1 (6 bases). The length of the CDR3 is 15 residues. V dropped 4 bases and J dropped 0 bases, with 14 bases sitting between them. In germline, CDR1 is SGHRS, CDR2 YFSETQ. CDR3 sequence (DNA): TGCGCCAGCAGCCCGGGACACATCGACTCCTACGAGCAGTACTTC. It encodes CASSPGHIDSYEQYF. The full variable domain, its missing parts supplied by reference TRBV5-1 and TRBJ2-7, is KAGVTQTPRYLIKTRGQQVTLSCSPISGHRSVSWYQQTPGQGLQFLFEYFSETQRNKGNFPGRFSGRQFSNSRSEMNVSTLELGDSALYLCASSPGHIDSYEQYFGPGTRLTVT.

The genes are TRBV5-4 and TRBJ2-1; 7 bases are shared with TRBD2. V dropped 0 bases and J dropped 4; count of bases not matched to a gene: 7. Germline values: CDR1 SGHNT, CDR2 YYREEE (reference sequence). The CDR3 length is 16 residues. CDR3 in amino acids: CASSLDGLADYNEQFF. DNA for the CDR3: TGTGCCAGCAGCTTGGACGGGCTAGCGGATTACAATGAGCAGTTCTTC.

The chain has TRBV18 and TRBJ1-6, with D unresolved. With 1 base removed from V and 5 bases from J, the gap between germline ends came to 6 bases. The CDR3 runs 14 residues. Germline assignment: CDR1 KGHSH and CDR2 LQKENI. DNA of the CDR3: TGTGCCAGCTCACCACAGCGGGATAATTCACCCCTCCACTTT. This codes for CASSPQRDNSPLHF.

V gene TRBV30 combines with J gene TRBJ1-1; 8 positions agree with TRBD1. The CDR3 length is 13 residues. Germline values: CDR1 GTSNPN, CDR2 SVGIG (reference sequence). Trimming at V came to 5 bases and at J to 6 bases, leaving 8 bases not matched to a gene. DNA for the CDR3: TGTGCCTGGGATGGACAGGGTCGGCCTGAAGCTTTCTTT. This translates into CAWDGQGRPEAFF.

The V gene is TRBV7-8, the J gene TRBJ1-2; D unresolved. V was clipped by 0 bases and J by 3 bases, with 11 bases between them. Germline V gene data show CDR1 as SGHVS and CDR2 as FQNEAQ. This CDR3 is built from 15 residues. The CDR3 spells CASSLAPTDYYGYTF. DNA of the CDR3: TGTGCCAGCAGCTTAGCGCCGACCGACTACTATGGCTACACCTTC. Full variable domain (remainder filled in from reference TRBV7-8 and TRBJ1-2): GAGVSQSPRYKVAKRGQDVALRCDPISGHVSLFWYQQALGQGPEFLTYFQNEAQLDKSGLPSDRFFAERPEGSVSTLKIQRTQQEDSAVYLCASSLAPTDYYGYTFGSGTRLTVV.

The chain links TRBV20-1 to TRBJ1-2; TRBD1 is a possible D gene (5 bases). This CDR3 has 10 amino acids. Looked up from germline, CDR1 is DFQATT and CDR2 is SNEGSKA (reference sequence). V lost 6 bases and J lost 8, with 10 bases in between. CDR3 sequence reads: CSAGEGGYTF. The CDR3 DNA reads as TGCAGTGCAGGGGAAGGAGGCTACACCTTC.

V gene TRBV5-1 combines with J gene TRBJ2-1; TRBD2 aligns across 9 bases. Germline V gene lookup returns CDR1 SGHRS and CDR2 YFSETQ. The CDR3 sequence is 16 residues long. The V and J ends lost 3 bases and 3 bases, in that order; junction bases with no gene match: 7. Written as DNA, the CDR3 is TGCGCCAGCAGCTCAAGCGGGAGGCAGAACTACAATGAGCAGTTCTTC. It specifies CASSSSGRQNYNEQFF. Drawing the rest from reference TRBV5-1 and TRBJ2-1, the complete variable domain is KAGVTQTPRYLIKTRGQQVTLSCSPISGHRSVSWYQQTPGQGLQFLFEYFSETQRNKGNFPGRFSGRQFSNSRSEMNVSTLELGDSALYLCASSSSGRQNYNEQFFGPGTRLTVL.

The V gene is TRBV5-8, the J gene TRBJ1-5; D may be TRBD1 (5 bases). The CDR3 contains 16 residues. From germline, CDR1 is SGHTS and CDR2 YDEGEE. Trimming stripped 0 bases from V and 8 bases from J, with 18 bases between. CDR3 sequence reads: CASSLEVRAGSEPQHF. The CDR3 coding sequence is TGTGCCAGCAGCTTGGAGGTCAGGGCTGGTAGTGAGCCCCAGCATTTT. Together with reference TRBV5-8 and TRBJ1-5, the CDR3 gives the full variable domain: EAGVTQSPTHLIKTRGQQATLRCSPISGHTSVYWYQQALGLGLQFLLWYDEGEERNRGNFPPRFSGRQFPNYSSELNVNALELEDSALYLCASSLEVRAGSEPQHFGDGTRLSIL.

This chain uses TRBV5-4 with TRBJ1-4, with D uncertain. This CDR3 region has 16 residues. Trimming pared 2 bases from V and 0 bases from J, leaving 11 bases between. Germline V lookup: CDR1 SGHNT, CDR2 YYREEE (reference sequence). CDR3 protein: CASSFRTVATNEKLFF. As DNA, the CDR3 is TGTGCCAGCAGCTTTAGGACTGTTGCAACTAATGAAAAACTGTTTTTT.

The chain employs TRBV27 and TRBJ2-6, with 10 bases identical to TRBD1. The junction had 5 bases not matched to a gene; V was cut back by 3 bases and J by 0 bases. The CDR3 consists of 18 residues. CDR1 is MNHEY, CDR2 SMNVEV, per germline (reference sequence). CDR3 bases: TGTGCCAGCAGTTTTAAGGGACAGGGGTCCTCTGGGGCCAACGTCCTGACTTTC. Its translation: CASSFKGQGSSGANVLTF.

This chain uses TRBV6-5 with TRBJ2-1; maybe TRBD2 (6 bases). CDR1 and CDR2 (germline): MNHEY, SVGAGI. CDR3 length: 15 amino acids. Trimming took 7 bases from V and 6 from J, leaving 19 bases between them. DNA of the CDR3: TGTGCCAGCACCGGAAGCATGGGGGGAAGCAATGAGCAGTTCTTC. Translation gives CASTGSMGGSNEQFF.

The V call is TRBV5-1, the J call TRBJ1-1; 11 bases map to TRBD1. Germline V CDR1 and CDR2: SGHRS, YFSETQ. The CDR3 has 15 residues. Unmatched junction bases numbered 9, after V lost 4 bases and J lost 7 bases. The CDR3 DNA reads as TGCGCCAGCAGCACGGGCGGACAGGGGGCTTTTGAAGCTTTCTTT. Translated: CASSTGGQGAFEAFF.

The J gene is TRBJ1-2, the V gene TRBV29-1; 8 bases align to TRBD1. Germline CDR1 is SQVTM and CDR2 is ANQGSEA. The trim removed 1 base at V and 3 bases at J, leaving 13 bases unmatched. The CDR3 is made up of 17 amino acids. The CDR3 loop is CSVEALSLGQGDYGYTF. The CDR3 bases are TGCAGCGTTGAAGCCCTCTCCCTCGGACAGGGCGACTATGGCTACACCTTC.

This CDR3 is CASSVGQHSGNTIYF. DNA of the CDR3: TGTGCCAGCAGCGTAGGACAGCACTCTGGAAACACCATATATTTT. This chain links TRBV9 with TRBJ1-3; tentative D call: TRBD1 (5 bases). Germline V gene lookup returns CDR1 SGDLS and CDR2 YYNGEE. The V end lost 0 bases, the J end lost 0 bases, and 7 bases lay between the germline ends. The CDR3 runs 15 residues.

The chain is built from TRBV4-2 and TRBJ2-7, with D tentatively TRBD2 (5 bases). Trimming removed 1 base from V and 1 base from J, with 11 bases in between. This CDR3 spans 15 amino acids. Germline loops: CDR1 LGHNA, CDR2 YNFKEQ. In DNA form, the CDR3 reads TGTGCCAGCAGCCAAGGACTATTCGATTCCTACGAGCAGTACTTC. This sequence encodes CASSQGLFDSYEQYF.

The table lists this clone with a count of one. Within the sample, other DNA sequences also encode this same CDR3. The chain couples TRBV5-8 to TRBJ1-5; D is undetermined. From germline, CDR1 is SGHTS and CDR2 YDEGEE. With 2 bases removed from V and 5 bases from J, the gap between germline ends came to 5 bases. CDR3 size: 12 residues. Here the CDR3 reads CASSFRDQPQHF. The CDR3 nucleotides are TGTGCCAGCAGCTTCCGGGATCAGCCCCAGCATTTT. Full variable domain (missing parts from reference TRBV5-8 and TRBJ1-5): EAGVTQSPTHLIKTRGQQATLRCSPISGHTSVYWYQQALGLGLQFLLWYDEGEERNRGNFPPRFSGRQFPNYSSELNVNALELEDSALYLCASSFRDQPQHFGDGTRLSIL.

This clone has just a few counts. The CDR3 is CASSPRSEAFF. In nucleotides, the CDR3 is TGTGCCAGCAGTCCCCGTTCTGAAGCTTTCTTT. The chain employs TRBV28 and TRBJ1-1; D is unclear. Trimming removed 5 bases at V and 6 bases at J, with 7 bases between. CDR3 length: 11 residues. CDR1 and CDR2 (germline): MDHEN, SYDVKM. Full variable domain (rest looked up from reference TRBV28 and TRBJ1-1): DVKVTQSSRYLVKRTGEKVFLECVQDMDHENMFWYRQDPGLGLRLIYFSYDVKMKEKGDIPEGYSVSREKKERFSLILESASTNQTSMYLCASSPRSEAFFGQGTRLTVV.

The rearrangement uses TRBV3-1 (or the pseudogene TRBV3-2) and TRBJ1-5; no clear D gene. The germline V gene has CDR1 LGHDT and CDR2 YNNKEL (reference sequence). The CDR3 spans 13 residues. The V end lost 4 bases, the J end lost 0 bases, and 4 bases lay between the germline ends. DNA of the CDR3: TGTGCCAGCAGCCGAGGTAGCAATCAGCCCCAGCATTTT. Its translation: CASSRGSNQPQHF.

The gene calls are TRBV6-4 and TRBJ2-3; 8 bases match TRBD2. Germline V gene sequence: CDR1 MRHNA, CDR2 SNTAGT. J gave up 4 bases and V 5 bases, and 8 bases lay outside the gene matches. CDR3 length: 15 amino acids. DNA of the CDR3: TGTGCCAGCAGTCACCAAGCGGGAGCCGCAGATACGCAGTATTTT. Its translation: CASSHQAGAADTQYF.